The clone carrying this T cell receptor (beta chain) was seen a few times. This sample stems from a study of CD8+ T cells in alopecia areata. It was from alopecia areata patients that lesional scalp punch biopsies and peripheral blood were collected. cDNA reverse transcribed from extracted RNA served as the sequencing template. Repertoires were generated with immunoSEQ multiplex PCR, while TCRdb's copy carries only in-frame clones and drops some. The repertoire has about 150,000 clones, around 47% of them found once; the top ten carry roughly 7.5%. Trimming removed 6 bases at V and 4 bases at J, with 16 bases between. This CDR3 has 14 residues. From germline, CDR1 is MGHRA and CDR2 YSYEKL.

The clonotype originates from a human donor with alopecia areata. The chain recombines TRBV4-1 with TRBJ2-7; either TRBD1 or TRBD2 may supply D (5 bases each). Sequencing used CD4+ T cells sorted from blood. DNA for the CDR3: TGCGCCAGCAGACGGGACCAGTCGGGGTACGAGCAGTACTTC. This encodes CASRRDQSGYEQYF.